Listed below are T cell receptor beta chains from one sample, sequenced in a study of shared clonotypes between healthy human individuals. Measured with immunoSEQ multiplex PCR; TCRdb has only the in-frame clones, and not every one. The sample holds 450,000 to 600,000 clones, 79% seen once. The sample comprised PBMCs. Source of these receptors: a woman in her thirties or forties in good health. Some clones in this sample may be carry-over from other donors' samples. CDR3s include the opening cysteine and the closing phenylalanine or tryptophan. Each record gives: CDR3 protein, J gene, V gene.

CDR3 protein: CASSWGTGGFWNTEAFF
J gene: TRBJ1-1
V gene: TRBV28

CDR3 protein: CASKTLYGTGDNQETQYF
J gene: TRBJ2-5
V gene: TRBV5-1

CDR3 protein: CASSTGLAGVDTQYF
J gene: TRBJ2-3
V gene: TRBV19

CDR3 protein: CASSLSLGKQFF
J gene: TRBJ2-1
V gene: TRBV28

CDR3 protein: CASSSGDRATGELFF
J gene: TRBJ2-2
V gene: TRBV5-4

CDR3 protein: CASSLALGGSNEQFF
J gene: TRBJ2-1
V gene: TRBV7-2

CDR3 protein: CASSLRGLAGSEQFF
J gene: TRBJ2-1
V gene: TRBV4-3

CDR3 protein: CASSVRTGINQPQHF
J gene: TRBJ1-5
V gene: TRBV2

CDR3 protein: CASTQTRLDTQYF
J gene: TRBJ2-3
V gene: TRBV6-6

CDR3 protein: CASTPRTGTNYGYTF
J gene: TRBJ1-2
V gene: TRBV28

CDR3 protein: CASSVRGQGAHGELFF
J gene: TRBJ2-2
V gene: TRBV9

CDR3 protein: CASSDQGRGATNEKLFF
J gene: TRBJ1-4
V gene: TRBV27

CDR3 protein: CASSQDREANVLTF
J gene: TRBJ2-6
V gene: TRBV2

CDR3 protein: CSVKQGAAETQYF
J gene: TRBJ2-5
V gene: TRBV29-1

CDR3 protein: CASSPSGQRYEQYF
J gene: TRBJ2-7
V gene: TRBV4-1

CDR3 protein: CASSRGGLETQYF
J gene: TRBJ2-5
V gene: TRBV4-1

CDR3 protein: CASSVGGTGNNEQFF
J gene: TRBJ2-1
V gene: TRBV9

CDR3 protein: CASSYPGRSNEQFF
J gene: TRBJ2-1
V gene: TRBV6-5

CDR3 protein: CASSSPWELINYGYTF
J gene: TRBJ1-2
V gene: TRBV7-2

CDR3 protein: CASSDPTSGLNPKQYF
J gene: TRBJ2-7
V gene: TRBV5-6

CDR3 protein: CASSNTGNTGELFF
J gene: TRBJ2-2
V gene: TRBV6-1

CDR3 protein: CASSLGEGHENTEAFF
J gene: TRBJ1-1
V gene: TRBV6-5

CDR3 protein: CASSIPSIGSTDTQYF
J gene: TRBJ2-3
V gene: TRBV19

CDR3 protein: CASSEVRVGTGELFF
J gene: TRBJ2-2
V gene: TRBV2

CDR3 protein: CASSPDRSSSYEQYF
J gene: TRBJ2-7
V gene: TRBV7-2

CDR3 protein: CASSQDKGQLQFF
J gene: TRBJ2-1
V gene: TRBV4-3

CDR3 protein: CASSIGRDEQFF
J gene: TRBJ2-1
V gene: TRBV19

CDR3 protein: CASSEAGGIGPWSEQFF
J gene: TRBJ2-1
V gene: TRBV2

CDR3 protein: CASSLGGNEQFF
J gene: TRBJ2-1
V gene: TRBV5-1

CDR3 protein: CASRQRPGQGSDTQYF
J gene: TRBJ2-3
V gene: TRBV19

CDR3 protein: CASSSHLADTQYF
J gene: TRBJ2-3
V gene: TRBV18

CDR3 protein: CASSLDLGAGELFF
J gene: TRBJ2-2
V gene: TRBV7-2

CDR3 protein: CASSRAFYNEQFF
J gene: TRBJ2-1
V gene: TRBV4-3

CDR3 protein: CASSWVGLNTGELFF
J gene: TRBJ2-2
V gene: TRBV6-5

CDR3 protein: CASSQDATDGNTIYF
J gene: TRBJ1-3
V gene: TRBV4-1

CDR3 protein: CASELLGLAGGHEQFF
J gene: TRBJ2-1
V gene: TRBV6-6

CDR3 protein: CASSFQGTTNEKLFF
J gene: TRBJ1-4
V gene: TRBV7-2

CDR3 protein: CASSLGYRAREAFF
J gene: TRBJ1-1
V gene: TRBV11-2

CDR3 protein: CASSPRTGNLGELFF
J gene: TRBJ2-2
V gene: TRBV9

CDR3 protein: CASSYYVGGEQPQHF
J gene: TRBJ1-5
V gene: TRBV6-6

CDR3 protein: CASSLSGTGANVLTF
J gene: TRBJ2-6
V gene: TRBV5-1

CDR3 protein: CASSYSSGTGHHEQYF
J gene: TRBJ2-7
V gene: TRBV6-5

CDR3 protein: CASSTGLAGLEQYF
J gene: TRBJ2-7
V gene: TRBV9

CDR3 protein: CASSTQGANYGYTF
J gene: TRBJ1-2
V gene: TRBV19

CDR3 protein: CASSLTLNTEAFF
J gene: TRBJ1-1
V gene: TRBV7-9

CDR3 protein: CASSFYRVTYEQYF
J gene: TRBJ2-7
V gene: TRBV27

CDR3 protein: CATSASGKAYNEQFF
J gene: TRBJ2-1
V gene: TRBV10-3

CDR3 protein: CASITETNTEAFF
J gene: TRBJ1-1
V gene: TRBV2

CDR3 protein: CAPEVADTQYF
J gene: TRBJ2-3
V gene: TRBV6-4

CDR3 protein: CASSPAGRTEAFF
J gene: TRBJ1-1
V gene: TRBV18

CDR3 protein: CSVGSKLNTEAFF
J gene: TRBJ1-1
V gene: TRBV29-1

CDR3 protein: CASSLFLGQSNEKLFF
J gene: TRBJ1-4
V gene: TRBV28

CDR3 protein: CASSHGDRGSNSPLHF
J gene: TRBJ1-6
V gene: TRBV4-2

CDR3 protein: CASSLEAGDSYEQYF
J gene: TRBJ2-7
V gene: TRBV11-3

CDR3 protein: CASRETGDDYGYTF
J gene: TRBJ1-2
V gene: TRBV25-1

CDR3 protein: CASSILRGATDTQYF
J gene: TRBJ2-3
V gene: TRBV7-2

CDR3 protein: CASSSNQGNYGYTF
J gene: TRBJ1-2
V gene: TRBV28

CDR3 protein: CASSPDTYNEQFF
J gene: TRBJ2-1
V gene: TRBV2

CDR3 protein: CATSRGPPSTDTQYF
J gene: TRBJ2-3
V gene: TRBV15

CDR3 protein: CASSIGRSSNQPQHF
J gene: TRBJ1-5
V gene: TRBV19